Listed below are T cell receptor beta chains from one sample, sequenced in a study of somatic mutations in cytotoxic T cells in rheumatoid arthritis. TCRdb's table, derived via immunoSEQ multiplex PCR, lists solely in-frame clones and lacks some. The data show around 20,000 clones, about two thirds seen once. The sample consisted of CD8+ T cells sorted from blood. These receptors were collected from an adult with rheumatoid arthritis. The CDR3 runs from the conserved cysteine through the conserved F or W. The D gene is left open where the match is weak. Size tells how often a clone was seen (once, few, many) or the class of an expanded clone, and some rows leave it out.

D: -; size: -; V: TRBV4-2; J: TRBJ2-3; CDR3: CASSREPLGGTQYF; DNA: TGTGCCAGCAGCCGAGAGCCTCTCGGAGGTACGCAGTATTTT
D: TRBD1; size: -; V: TRBV27; J: TRBJ1-2; CDR3: CASSLASGTGNGYTF; DNA: TGTGCCAGCAGTTTAGCCTCCGGGACAGGGAACGGCTACACCTTC
D: -; size: -; V: TRBV29-1; J: TRBJ2-2; CDR3: CSVEASEANTGELFF; DNA: TGCAGCGTTGAAGCCTCAGAGGCGAACACCGGGGAGCTGTTTTTT
D: -; size: -; V: TRBV9; J: TRBJ1-2; CDR3: CASSVGGQTTNYGYTF; DNA: TGTGCCAGCAGCGTAGGCGGACAGACAACCAACTATGGCTACACCTTC
D: TRBD2; size: -; V: TRBV4-1; J: TRBJ2-2; CDR3: CASSQGLAANTGELFF; DNA: TGCGCCAGCAGCCAAGGTCTAGCGGCCAACACCGGGGAGCTGTTTTTT
D: TRBD2; size: -; V: TRBV28; J: TRBJ2-2; CDR3: CASSLPSGGKNTGELFF; DNA: TGTGCCAGCAGTTTACCTAGCGGGGGAAAGAACACCGGGGAGCTGTTTTTT
D: TRBD1; size: -; V: TRBV4-1; J: TRBJ2-7; CDR3: CASSQSGGVSYEQYF; DNA: TGCGCCAGCAGCCAATCAGGGGGAGTCTCCTACGAGCAGTACTTC
D: TRBD1; size: -; V: TRBV7-8; J: TRBJ2-7; CDR3: CASSSQGAGIYEQYF; DNA: TGTGCCAGCAGCTCCCAGGGGGCGGGGATCTACGAGCAGTACTTC
D: TRBD1; size: few; V: TRBV18; J: TRBJ2-1; CDR3: CASRGTGDNEQFF; DNA: TGTGCCAGCCGCGGGACAGGGGACAATGAGCAGTTCTTC
D: -; size: -; V: TRBV7-6; J: TRBJ2-3; CDR3: CASSLTLSGTGWTDTQYF; DNA: TGTGCCAGCAGCTTAACTCTTAGCGGGACAGGGTGGACAGATACGCAGTATTTT
D: -; size: few; V: TRBV5-4; J: TRBJ2-3; CDR3: CASSDWETDTQYF; DNA: TGTGCCAGCAGCGACTGGGAGACAGATACGCAGTATTTT
D: -; size: few; V: TRBV2; J: TRBJ1-2; CDR3: CASSEGLGGLVGYTF; DNA: TGTGCCAGCAGTGAGGGACTCGGGGGGCTGGTTGGCTACACCTTC
D: TRBD2; size: -; V: TRBV6-5; J: TRBJ2-5; CDR3: CASSYYERGVRETQYF; DNA: TGTGCCAGCAGTTACTACGAGCGGGGGGTACGAGAGACCCAGTACTTC
D: TRBD1; size: -; V: TRBV7-9; J: TRBJ2-5; CDR3: CASSSNRGIVEETQYF; DNA: TGTGCCAGCAGCTCGAACAGGGGAATAGTGGAGGAGACCCAGTACTTC
D: -; size: -; V: TRBV5-4; J: TRBJ2-5; CDR3: CASSPYKFQETQYF; DNA: TGTGCCAGCAGCCCTTACAAATTCCAAGAGACCCAGTACTTC
D: TRBD1; size: -; V: TRBV7-6; J: TRBJ2-7; CDR3: CASSEQGDTYEQYF; DNA: TGTGCCAGCAGCGAACAGGGGGATACCTACGAGCAGTACTTC
D: TRBD2; size: -; V: TRBV15; J: TRBJ2-7; CDR3: CATEPSGGGLEQYF; DNA: TGTGCCACCGAACCTAGCGGGGGGGGCCTCGAGCAGTACTTC
D: TRBD2; size: -; V: TRBV19; J: TRBJ2-7; CDR3: CASSWTSGGASEQYF; DNA: TGTGCCAGTAGCTGGACTAGCGGGGGGGCTTCCGAGCAGTACTTC
D: -; size: -; V: TRBV28; J: TRBJ1-6; CDR3: CASSLESSPLHF; DNA: TGTGCCAGCAGTTTGGAAAGCTCACCCCTCCACTTT
D: TRBD1; size: -; V: TRBV5-1; J: TRBJ2-1; CDR3: CASSQDRVGGNEQFF; DNA: TGCGCCAGCAGCCAGGACAGGGTTGGGGGCAATGAGCAGTTCTTC
D: -; size: -; V: TRBV21-1; J: TRBJ1-1; CDR3: CASSKVGRGEAFF; DNA: TGTGCCAGCAGCAAAGTGGGCAGGGGGGAGGCTTTCTTT
D: -; size: -; V: TRBV19; J: TRBJ1-1; CDR3: CASSISRVEAFF; DNA: TGTGCCAGTAGTATATCCAGGGTTGAAGCTTTCTTT
D: -; size: -; V: TRBV7-9; J: TRBJ2-5; CDR3: CASSFDYNQETQYF; DNA: TGTGCCAGCAGCTTTGATTACAACCAAGAGACCCAGTACTTC
D: TRBD1; size: -; V: TRBV7-8; J: TRBJ2-7; CDR3: CASSHRDSSSYEQYF; DNA: TGTGCCAGCAGCCACCGGGACAGCTCCTCCTACGAGCAGTACTTC
D: -; size: few; V: TRBV5-4; J: TRBJ2-7; CDR3: CASSLEGPSFEQYF; DNA: TGTGCCAGCAGCTTGGAGGGACCCTCTTTCGAGCAGTACTTC
D: -; size: -; V: TRBV27; J: TRBJ1-5; CDR3: CASSFWSDSNQPQHF; DNA: TGTGCCAGCAGTTTCTGGTCAGATAGCAATCAGCCCCAGCATTTT
D: TRBD2; size: -; V: TRBV7-9; J: TRBJ2-7; CDR3: CASSLARGAGEQYF; DNA: TGTGCCAGCAGCTTAGCGCGGGGGGCCGGGGAGCAGTACTTC
D: TRBD2; size: medium-sized; V: TRBV6-6; J: TRBJ2-7; CDR3: CASSYLSGGAYEQYF; DNA: TGTGCCAGCAGTTACCTCTCGGGGGGAGCCTACGAGCAGTACTTC
D: -; size: few; V: TRBV19; J: TRBJ1-1; CDR3: CASSIPSDLGSTEAFF; DNA: TGTGCCAGTAGTATACCCTCCGACCTGGGGAGCACTGAAGCTTTCTTT
D: -; size: -; V: TRBV4-3; J: TRBJ2-7; CDR3: CASSPTVAYEQYF; DNA: TGCGCCAGCAGCCCGACAGTTGCCTACGAGCAGTACTTC
D: TRBD1; size: -; V: TRBV9; J: TRBJ2-5; CDR3: CASSERTGKGETQYF; DNA: TGTGCCAGCAGCGAGCGGACAGGGAAGGGAGAGACCCAGTACTTC
D: TRBD1; size: few; V: TRBV27; J: TRBJ2-7; CDR3: CASSYQGALEQYF; DNA: TGTGCCAGCAGTTACCAGGGGGCTTTGGAGCAGTACTTC
D: -; size: -; V: TRBV7-2; J: TRBJ2-7; CDR3: CASSSTGNYEQYF; DNA: TGTGCCAGCAGCTCCACAGGGAACTACGAGCAGTACTTC
D: -; size: -; V: TRBV14; J: TRBJ2-3; CDR3: CASSQQGNTDTQYF; DNA: TGTGCCAGCAGCCAACAGGGTAACACAGATACGCAGTATTTT
D: -; size: -; V: TRBV6-5; J: TRBJ2-2; CDR3: CASRRDGGNTGELFF; DNA: TGTGCCAGCAGACGGGACGGAGGGAACACCGGGGAGCTGTTTTTT
D: -; size: few; V: TRBV5-4; J: TRBJ1-1; CDR3: CASSLGGGTEAFF; DNA: TGTGCCAGCAGCTTGGGGGGCGGCACTGAAGCTTTCTTT
D: TRBD2; size: -; V: TRBV19; J: TRBJ2-5; CDR3: CASSRDLAGETQYF; DNA: TGTGCCAGTAGCCGGGACTTAGCGGGAGAGACCCAGTACTTC
D: -; size: -; V: TRBV6-5; J: TRBJ1-3; CDR3: CASSGGVSGNTIYF; DNA: TGTGCCAGCAGTGGAGGGGTCTCTGGAAACACCATATATTTT
D: -; size: -; V: TRBV19; J: TRBJ1-2; CDR3: CASRPVGGYTF; DNA: TGTGCCAGTAGGCCGGTTGGTGGCTACACCTTC
D: -; size: -; V: TRBV7-2; J: TRBJ1-1; CDR3: CARGGQGPPNTEAFF; DNA: TGTGCCAGGGGCGGGCAGGGGCCTCCGAACACTGAAGCTTTCTTT
D: -; size: -; V: TRBV27; J: TRBJ2-3; CDR3: CASSPSADTQYF; DNA: TGTGCCAGCAGTCCATCAGCGGATACGCAGTATTTT
D: -; size: -; V: TRBV19; J: TRBJ2-3; CDR3: CASSIGARGDTQYF; DNA: TGTGCCAGTAGTATAGGGGCCCGGGGAGATACGCAGTATTTT
D: TRBD1; size: -; V: TRBV28; J: TRBJ2-1; CDR3: CASSPLGQVYNEQFF; DNA: TGTGCCAGCAGTCCGCTGGGACAGGTCTACAATGAGCAGTTCTTC
D: -; size: once; V: TRBV15; J: TRBJ2-2; CDR3: CATSRDEALNTGELFF; DNA: TGTGCCACCAGCAGAGATGAAGCGCTTAACACCGGGGAGCTGTTTTTT
D: TRBD1; size: few; V: TRBV7-9; J: TRBJ2-1; CDR3: CASSVGQGPNEQFF; DNA: TGTGCCAGCAGCGTTGGACAGGGCCCTAATGAGCAGTTCTTC
D: TRBD2; size: -; V: TRBV19; J: TRBJ2-3; CDR3: CACSGVGADTQYF; DNA: TGTGCCTGCAGCGGGGTGGGGGCAGATACGCAGTATTTT
D: -; size: -; V: TRBV6-5; J: TRBJ1-3; CDR3: CASSYEGNTIYF; DNA: TGTGCCAGCAGTTATGAGGGAAACACCATATATTTT
D: -; size: -; V: TRBV11-1; J: TRBJ2-3; CDR3: CASSFGGTSTDTQYF; DNA: TGTGCCAGCAGCTTTGGAGGGACTAGCACAGATACGCAGTATTTT
D: -; size: -; V: TRBV6-4; J: TRBJ1-6; CDR3: CASSWEYNSPLHF; DNA: TGTGCCAGCAGCTGGGAATATAATTCACCCCTCCACTTT
D: -; size: -; V: TRBV5-6; J: TRBJ1-1; CDR3: CASSLFSTHMNTEAFF; DNA: TGTGCCAGCAGCTTGTTTAGTACACACATGAACACTGAAGCTTTCTTT
D: -; size: -; V: TRBV4-1; J: TRBJ2-1; CDR3: CASSLEPSSYNEQFF; DNA: TGCGCCAGCAGCCTAGAACCGAGCTCCTACAATGAGCAGTTCTTC
D: -; size: few; V: TRBV5-1; J: TRBJ1-1; CDR3: CASSLVSGEAFF; DNA: TGCGCCAGCAGCTTGGTATCAGGTGAAGCTTTCTTT
D: TRBD1; size: once; V: TRBV9; J: TRBJ2-1; CDR3: CASSSRDRGNNEQFF; DNA: TGTGCCAGCAGCTCCCGGGACAGGGGGAACAATGAGCAGTTCTTC
D: -; size: -; V: TRBV7-3; J: TRBJ2-5; CDR3: CASSHGGEETQYF; DNA: TGTGCCAGCAGTCATGGTGGGGAGGAGACCCAGTACTTC
D: -; size: -; V: TRBV18; J: TRBJ2-3; CDR3: CASSPGQGFQTSTDTQYF; DNA: TGTGCCAGCTCACCTGGTCAGGGTTTCCAGACTAGCACAGATACGCAGTATTTT